These 15 T cell receptor beta chains share one sample of origin, sequenced in a study of blood T cells in healthy people across ages. The use of a sample-barcoded 5' primer and a J-beta primer mix characterized a second PCR of about 7 to 12 cycles. Each CDR3 protein is one row after TCRdb ran MiXCR on the 5' RACE reads. The table has more than 1 million distinct CDR3 sequences, under 55% seen once. The sequencing sample was made of blood. These receptor sequences come from a woman aged 55-70 years in good health.

The chain couples TRBV6-1 to TRBJ2-7; TRBD1 agrees at 8 bases. The CDR3 extends over 15 amino acids. Germline V gene data show CDR1 as MNHNS and CDR2 as SASEGT. J lost 6 bases, V lost 7 bases, and 14 bases had no gene match. The CDR3 spells CASTPGQGNYCEQYF. DNA of the CDR3: TGTGCCAGCACCCCTGGACAGGGCAACTACTGCGAGCAGTACTTC.

Comment on this clonotype: This likely comes from a read error, as the CDR3 has no conserved phenylalanine or tryptophan at its end. V and J are TRBV2 and TRBJ2-3, with D possibly being TRBD2 (5 bases). In germline, CDR1 is SNHLY, CDR2 FYNNEI. The CDR3 consists of 14 residues. The ends were cut back, 7 bases at V and 1 base at J, with 12 bases in the middle. CDR3 nucleotides: TGTGCCAGCACCCGAGTACTAGGCACAGATACGCAGTATTTA. Amino acid sequence: CASTRVLGTDTQYL.

The chain carries TRBV10-2 and TRBJ2-5; D remains unclear. Germline-derived CDR1 and CDR2 are WSHSY and SAAADI. V dropped 4 bases and J dropped 11 bases, with 20 bases sitting between them. The CDR3 has 14 residues. CDR3 protein: CASSGGLGSSGQYF. CDR3 in DNA: TGCGCCAGCAGTGGAGGTCTTGGGTCTTCCGGGCAGTACTTC.

The J gene is TRBJ2-1, the V gene TRBV4-2; TRBD2 aligns across 9 bases. The V and J ends lost 0 bases and 8 bases, in that order; junction bases with no gene match: 11. The CDR3 contains 17 residues. Germline loops: CDR1 LGHNA, CDR2 YNFKEQ. CDR3 nucleotides: TGTGCCAGCAGCCAAGAAAATCGAGGGACTAGCAAGCATGAGCAGTTCTTC. Its protein product is CASSQENRGTSKHEQFF.

A few counts support this clonotype. The chain links TRBV11-2 to TRBJ2-1; D unclear. The V gene's germline CDR1 is SGHAT and CDR2 FQNNGV. Trimming left V 6 bases short and J 7 bases short, with 19 bases between. The CDR3 runs to 15 residues. The CDR3 here is CASSNTGRLVNEQFF. The CDR3 DNA reads TGTGCCAGCAGTAATACGGGCCGACTCGTAAATGAGCAGTTCTTC.

V is TRBV6-5 and J is TRBJ1-1, with D possibly being TRBD1 (5 bases). Trimming cost V 5 bases and J 2 bases, with 15 bases left between them. The CDR3 contains 15 residues. The V gene's germline CDR1 is MNHEY and CDR2 SVGAGI. The CDR3 loop is CASSQTGGLNTEAFF. CDR3 DNA sequence: TGTGCCAGCAGTCAGACGGGGGGACTTAACACTGAAGCTTTCTTT.

The table lists this clonotype with many counts. V gene TRBV4-2 combines with J gene TRBJ2-5; 11 positions match TRBD2. CDR1 is LGHNA and CDR2 is YNFKEQ in the germline V gene. This CDR3 spans 17 amino acids. The junction had 8 bases not matched to a gene; V was cut back by 0 bases and J by 5 bases. CDR3: CASSQDRSASGRETQYF. The CDR3, as DNA: TGTGCCAGCAGCCAAGATAGATCGGCTAGCGGGAGGGAGACCCAGTACTTC.

The chain uses TRBV6-2 or TRBV6-3 and TRBJ1-2; 11 bases match TRBD1. J gave up 8 bases and V 2 bases, and 4 bases lay outside the gene matches. The CDR3 contains 14 residues. Germline CDR1 MNHEY, CDR2 SVGEGT. For the CDR3, the DNA is TGTGCCAGCAGTTACCCGCGGACAGGGGGCGGCTACACCTTC. Amino acids: CASSYPRTGGGYTF.

The chain links TRBV6-6 to TRBJ2-3, with 10 bases that match TRBD2. After removal of 5 bases from V and 2 bases from J, the junction contained 4 bases not matched to a gene. The length of the CDR3 is 15 residues. Germline V lookup: CDR1 MNHNY, CDR2 SVGAGI (reference sequence). The CDR3 coding sequence is TGTGCCAGCAGTGGGACTAGCGTATACACAGATACGCAGTATTTT. This codes for CASSGTSVYTDTQYF.

The chain uses TRBV18 and TRBJ2-6; D is undetermined. CDR3 length equals 17 residues. Germline V gene data show CDR1 as KGHSH and CDR2 as LQKENI. The V gene lost 0 bases and the J gene lost 2 bases, with 11 bases spanning the gap. The CDR3 loop reads CASSPPGVSAGANVLTF. The CDR3 nucleotides read TGTGCCAGCTCACCACCTGGAGTGTCCGCTGGGGCCAACGTCCTGACTTTC.

V and J are TRBV20-1 and TRBJ2-5, with TRBD2 as a possible D gene (6 bases). This CDR3 has 13 residues. Germline V CDR1 and CDR2: DFQATT, SNEGSKA (reference sequence). V was pared by 6 bases and J by 4 bases, with 15 bases between. As DNA, the CDR3 is TGCAGTGCACCGGGGGTCACCGCAGAGACCCAGTACTTC. Translation gives CSAPGVTAETQYF.

The sample holds a few counts of this clonotype. The chain combines TRBV20-1 with TRBJ2-3; unclear D gene. The CDR3 contains 15 residues. Germline lookup yields CDR1 DFQATT and CDR2 SNEGSKA (reference sequence). The germline V and J ends were trimmed by 0 bases and 3 bases, with 13 bases remaining between them. Written as DNA, the CDR3 is TGCAGTGCTAGAGATCATCCGGGCCTTACAGATACGCAGTATTTT. It specifies CSARDHPGLTDTQYF.

V usage is TRBV20-1 and J usage is TRBJ2-2, with 7 bases that match TRBD2. Per the germline V gene, CDR1 is DFQATT and CDR2 is SNEGSKA (reference sequence). J was trimmed by 8 bases and V by 3 bases; bases with no gene match: 12. The CDR3 is made up of 15 amino acids. The CDR3: CSARRPSGLRGELFF. The CDR3 DNA is TGCAGTGCTAGGCGGCCTAGCGGTCTGAGGGGGGAGCTGTTTTTT.

The chain recombines TRBV2 with TRBJ2-7, with a possible D match to TRBD2 (5 bases). V lost 6 bases and J 0 bases, leaving 15 bases between the germline ends. Germline lookup yields CDR1 SNHLY and CDR2 FYNNEI. The CDR3 consists of 15 residues. For the CDR3, the DNA is TGTGCCAGCAGGACCCCCGGGAAGAGCTCCTACGAGCAGTACTTC. It translates to CASRTPGKSSYEQYF.

The rearrangement joins TRBV28 to TRBJ2-5, with D unresolved. The V end was cut by 0 bases, the J end by 5 bases, with 10 bases between. The CDR3 is 14 residues long. The V gene's germline CDR1 is MDHEN and CDR2 SYDVKM. CDR3 nucleotide sequence: TGTGCCAGCAGTTTATGGCGCATGCGGGAGACCCAGTACTTC. Its translation: CASSLWRMRETQYF. Drawing the rest from reference TRBV28 and TRBJ2-5, the complete variable domain is DVKVTQSSRYLVKRTGEKVFLECVQDMDHENMFWYRQDPGLGLRLIYFSYDVKMKEKGDIPEGYSVSREKKERFSLILESASTNQTSMYLCASSLWRMRETQYFGPGTRLLVL.